A selection of T cell receptor beta chains follows, all from one sample in a study of cytomegalovirus exposure and HLA in healthy donors. Profiling relied on immunoSEQ multiplex PCR, and the TCRdb table lists in-frame clones only, not all of them. Here the sample spans approximately 190,000 clones, 70% to 80% being singletons. The sample comprised PBMCs. The receptors derive from a young woman in good health and CMV-seropositive. CDR3s include the opening cysteine and the closing phenylalanine or tryptophan. A D gene is named only where the DNA matches it firmly. Size is stated for part of the rows, as once, few or many counts, or as a class when the clone is expanded.

d_call | j_call | clone_size | v_call | cdr3_aa | cdr3_nt
TRBD1 | TRBJ2-2 | - | TRBV27 | CASSFWDRGRSGELFF | TGTGCCAGCAGTTTTTGGGACAGGGGGCGATCCGGGGAGCTGTTTTTT
- | TRBJ1-1 | - | TRBV29-1 | CSSDGPLNTEAFF | TGCAGCTCAGATGGTCCGCTGAACACTGAAGCTTTCTTT
- | TRBJ2-2 | - | TRBV7-3 | CASSPDTNTGELFF | TGTGCCAGCAGCCCGGACACGAACACCGGGGAGCTGTTTTTT
TRBD2 | TRBJ2-1 | - | TRBV19 | CASSKTSGAYNEQFF | TGTGCCAGTAGTAAGACTAGCGGAGCCTACAATGAGCAGTTCTTC
- | TRBJ2-7 | - | TRBV7-2 | CASSLDLGLYF | TGTGCCAGCAGCTTAGATTTGGGACTGTACTTC
- | TRBJ2-5 | many | TRBV20-1 | CSAKLGGTQYF | TGCAGTGCTAAGTTGGGGGGGACCCAGTACTTC
- | TRBJ1-2 | - | TRBV28 | CASSSGVAYGYTF | TGTGCCAGCAGTTCCGGGGTGGCCTATGGCTACACCTTC
- | TRBJ2-7 | once | TRBV28 | CASSLGGLREQYF | TGTGCCAGCAGTTTAGGGGGCTTAAGGGAGCAGTACTTC
TRBD1 | TRBJ1-5 | - | TRBV28 | CASSSTGVSWPQHF | TGTGCCAGCAGTTCGACAGGGGTTAGCTGGCCCCAGCATTTT
TRBD1 | TRBJ2-5 | - | TRBV4-2 | CASSQGGTGGAETQYF | TGTGCCAGCAGCCAAGGTGGGACAGGGGGCGCGGAGACCCAGTACTTC
TRBD1 | TRBJ1-4 | - | TRBV9 | CASSVTGATNEKLFF | TGTGCCAGCAGCGTTACAGGGGCAACTAATGAAAAACTGTTTTTT
TRBD2 | TRBJ2-3 | - | TRBV5-6 | CASSFGLAGGLDTQYF | TGTGCCAGCAGCTTCGGACTAGCGGGAGGTTTGGATACGCAGTATTTT
- | TRBJ2-1 | - | TRBV7-8 | CASSLAATLRGQQFF | TGTGCCAGCAGCTTAGCCGCAACCCTCCGTGGGCAGCAGTTCTTC
TRBD1 | TRBJ2-2 | - | TRBV27 | CASRGTGETGELFF | TGTGCCAGCAGAGGGACAGGGGAAACCGGGGAGCTGTTTTTT
- | TRBJ1-6 | - | TRBV2 | CAGGISYNSPLHF | TGTGCCGGGGGGATTTCCTATAATTCACCCCTCCACTTT
TRBD1 | TRBJ2-7 | few | TRBV27 | CASRLDRNYEQYF | TGTGCCAGCCGTCTGGACAGGAATTACGAGCAGTACTTC
- | TRBJ2-7 | - | TRBV13 | CASSLVRMGLNYEQYF | TGTGCCAGCAGCTTAGTCCGGATGGGACTTAACTACGAGCAGTACTTC
- | TRBJ2-7 | - | TRBV9 | CASSEGGVHSYEQYF | TGTGCCAGCAGCGAGGGCGGGGTCCACTCCTACGAGCAGTACTTC
TRBD2 | TRBJ2-5 | - | TRBV28 | CASRPGLAGLLETQYF | TGTGCCAGCAGGCCGGGACTAGCGGGATTGTTGGAGACCCAGTACTTC
- | TRBJ2-5 | - | TRBV28 | CATRGTIGRGTQETQYF | TGTGCCACCAGGGGGACTATAGGCAGAGGGACCCAAGAGACCCAGTACTTC
- | TRBJ1-3 | - | TRBV9 | CASSPQPSSSGNTIYF | TGTGCCAGCAGCCCCCAACCAAGCTCTAGCGGAAACACCATATATTTT
- | TRBJ1-3 | - | TRBV9 | CASSVGQLFSGNTIYF | TGTGCCAGCAGCGTAGGGCAGTTATTCTCTGGAAACACCATATATTTT
TRBD1 | TRBJ1-1 | - | TRBV10-1 | CASSEGTANEAFF | TGCGCCAGCAGCGAAGGGACAGCGAATGAAGCTTTCTTT
TRBD1 | TRBJ1-2 | - | TRBV5-4 | CASSSRTGAFGYTF | TGTGCCAGCAGCTCCCGGACAGGGGCCTTTGGCTACACCTTC
- | TRBJ1-3 | - | TRBV28 | CATMSSGNTIYF | TGTGCCACCATGAGCTCTGGAAACACCATATATTTT
- | TRBJ2-5 | few | TRBV9 | CASSVEGAGETQYF | TGTGCCAGCAGCGTAGAAGGAGCGGGAGAGACCCAGTACTTC
- | TRBJ2-3 | - | TRBV7-3 | CASSLMGLKDTQYF | TGTGCCAGCAGCTTAATGGGACTGAAAGATACGCAGTATTTT
TRBD2 | TRBJ2-7 | - | TRBV27 | CASSPELRLAVGYEQYF | TGTGCCAGCAGTCCAGAGTTAAGACTAGCGGTCGGCTACGAGCAGTACTTC
TRBD2 | TRBJ2-5 | - | TRBV15 | CATSRGGTSAKQETQYF | TGTGCCACCAGCAGAGGCGGGACTAGCGCCAAGCAAGAGACCCAGTACTTC
TRBD2 | TRBJ2-5 | few | TRBV7-2 | CASSLAWGGETQYF | TGTGCCAGCAGCTTAGCGTGGGGGGGAGAGACCCAGTACTTC
- | TRBJ1-3 | - | TRBV4-1 | CASSQEGRPSSGNTIYF | TGCGCCAGCAGCCAAGAGGGCAGACCGAGCTCTGGAAACACCATATATTTT
- | TRBJ2-7 | - | TRBV5-1 | CASSSTSPGYEQYF | TGCGCCAGCAGCTCTACTAGCCCAGGCTACGAGCAGTACTTC
- | TRBJ2-1 | - | TRBV14 | CASSPLQGWEYNEQFF | TGTGCCAGCAGCCCGCTCCAGGGGTGGGAGTACAATGAGCAGTTCTTC
TRBD2 | TRBJ2-1 | few | TRBV6-5 | CASSLLAGVNEQFF | TGTGCCAGCAGCCTACTAGCGGGAGTAAATGAGCAGTTCTTC
- | TRBJ2-7 | - | TRBV11-2 | CASSFSGSSYEQYF | TGTGCCAGCAGCTTTTCCGGGAGCTCCTACGAGCAGTACTTC
TRBD2 | TRBJ2-3 | - | TRBV7-3 | CASSLTSLAADTQYF | TGTGCCAGCAGCTTAACGTCACTAGCGGCAGATACGCAGTATTTT
TRBD2 | TRBJ2-5 | few | TRBV7-9 | CASSPRGFGGRGETQYF | TGTGCCAGCAGCCCGCGGGGATTTGGCGGGAGGGGTGAGACCCAGTACTTC
- | TRBJ2-5 | - | TRBV28 | CASSTEETQYF | TGTGCCAGCAGTACAGAAGAGACCCAGTACTTC
- | TRBJ2-7 | - | TRBV2 | CASRRTGFEQYF | TGTGCCAGCAGGCGCACAGGGTTCGAGCAGTACTTC
TRBD1 | TRBJ1-2 | - | TRBV28 | CDSDRVSYGYTF | TGTGACAGTGACAGGGTGTCCTATGGCTACACCTTC
TRBD2 | TRBJ2-7 | - | TRBV5-1 | CASSRLAGLGYEQYF | TGCGCCAGCAGTCGACTAGCGGGATTAGGTTACGAGCAGTACTTC
TRBD1 | TRBJ2-6 | - | TRBV28 | CASRDRGIGANVLTF | TGTGCCAGCAGGGACAGGGGGATTGGGGCCAACGTCCTGACTTTC
- | TRBJ1-2 | few | TRBV2 | CASRGGEFGYTF | TGTGCCAGCAGAGGTGGGGAGTTTGGCTACACCTTC
TRBD1 | TRBJ2-7 | - | TRBV5-1 | CASTITGTGGNGNEQYF | TGCGCCAGCACAATAACCGGGACAGGGGGCAATGGTAACGAGCAGTACTTC
- | TRBJ1-2 | once | TRBV25-1 | CASSDRVAGSYTF | TGTGCCAGCAGTGACAGGGTTGCGGGAAGCTACACCTTC
- | TRBJ1-2 | - | TRBV29-1 | CSVERSGGYGYTF | TGCAGCGTTGAAAGATCCGGGGGGTATGGCTACACCTTC
TRBD2 | TRBJ2-1 | - | TRBV2 | CASSLGLAGPYNEQFF | TGTGCCAGCAGCCTTGGACTAGCGGGACCCTACAATGAGCAGTTCTTC
- | TRBJ1-3 | - | TRBV5-1 | CASSLKGEPSGNTIYF | TGCGCCAGCAGCTTGAAGGGGGAGCCGAGCGGAAACACCATATATTTT
- | TRBJ1-2 | - | TRBV7-9 | CASSATGHPLGGYTF | TGTGCCAGCAGCGCTACAGGACACCCCCTGGGGGGCTACACCTTC
TRBD1 | TRBJ2-2 | - | TRBV5-4 | CASSFVGTGIPGELFF | TGTGCCAGCAGTTTCGTCGGGACAGGGATACCCGGGGAGCTGTTTTTT
TRBD1 | TRBJ1-2 | - | TRBV4-1 | CASSHGDSLSLYGYTF | TGCGCCAGCAGCCATGGGGACAGCTTATCCCTCTATGGCTACACCTTC